This T cell receptor beta chain was observed in a study of blood T cells in healthy people across ages. Germline CDR1 is SEHNR and CDR2 is FQNEAQ (reference sequence). The CDR3 is 13 residues long. The V gene end was trimmed by 9 bases and the J gene end by 0 bases; junction bases not matched to a gene: 1. The table lists this clonotype with a count of one. PCR was performed a second time for about 7 to 11 cycles using a sample-barcoded 5' primer and a J-beta primer mix. In TCRdb, the 5' RACE reads were re-called with MiXCR into one record per CDR3 protein. This sample yields hundreds of thousands of distinct CDR3 sequences, of which about 61% are seen a single time; approximately 24% belongs to the top ten.

This sequence joins TRBV7-9 and TRBJ2-2; 7 positions match TRBD2. Material for sequencing was blood. The origin of this receptor is a man in his forties in good health. The DNA of the CDR3 is TGTGCCAGAGCGGGGTCGAACACCGGGGAGCTGTTTTTT. Translating it yields CARAGSNTGELFF.